This entry lists 20 T cell receptor beta chains sequenced from one sample in a study of CD8+ T cells in alopecia areata. Extraction and reverse transcription of RNA yielded cDNA as the sequencing template. TCRdb keeps only in-frame clones here, not all; method: immunoSEQ multiplex PCR. Here the sample spans about 4,000 clones, roughly 71% being singletons. As for treatment: oral pan-JAK inhibitor, 5-10 mg twice daily. Peripheral blood and lesional scalp punch biopsies were taken from alopecia areata patients. Source: skin, taken at week 24, from a patient treated with tofacitinib. Source of these receptors: a human donor with alopecia areata.

The chain employs TRBV19 and TRBJ1-1, with a tentative D call TRBD1 (5 bases). Germline CDR1 is LNHDA and CDR2 is SQIVND (reference sequence). This CDR3 spans 15 amino acids. V was trimmed by 5 bases and J by 3 bases, leaving 16 bases between them. The CDR3 reads CASSYGPGRDTEAFF. In DNA, the CDR3 is TGTGCCAGTAGTTATGGGCCAGGGCGGGACACTGAAGCTTTCTTT.

The rearrangement links TRBV30 to TRBJ1-4; TRBD1 agrees at 7 bases. CDR1 GTSNPN and CDR2 SVGIG come from the germline V gene (reference sequence). The CDR3 is made up of 13 amino acids. Trimming at V came to 5 bases and at J to 7 bases, leaving 7 bases not matched to a gene. CDR3 loop: CAWHRGGGEKLFF. CDR3 DNA sequence: TGTGCCTGGCACAGGGGCGGTGGTGAAAAACTGTTTTTT.

V gene TRBV14 combines with J gene TRBJ1-4; TRBD1 matches at 7 bases. Germline V gives CDR1 SGHDN, CDR2 FVKESK. The CDR3 runs to 15 residues. V trimming: 4 bases; J trimming: 8 bases; junction bases outside the gene matches: 10. The CDR3 DNA reads TGTGCCAGCAGCCGTAAACCGGGACAGCCCGAAAAACTGTTTTTT. Amino acid sequence: CASSRKPGQPEKLFF.

This clone has just one count. The chain employs TRBV28 and TRBJ2-4; 7 bases match TRBD1. Germline CDR1 is MDHEN and CDR2 is SYDVKM. V was clipped by 5 bases and J by 6 bases; unmatched bases: 10. The CDR3 length is 15 residues. The CDR3 sequence is CASSAAGTEGNIQYF. CDR3 sequence (DNA): TGTGCCAGCAGTGCGGCCGGGACAGAAGGAAACATTCAGTACTTC.

The chain carries TRBV6-4 and TRBJ2-2; D remains unclear. Trimming cost V 0 bases and J 4 bases, with 3 bases left between them. Per the germline V gene, CDR1 is MRHNA and CDR2 is SNTAGT. There are 13 residues in the CDR3. The CDR3 loop reads CASSDSSTGELFF. In nucleotides, the CDR3 is TGTGCCAGCAGTGACTCTAGCACCGGGGAGCTGTTTTTT.

V usage is TRBV7-2 and J usage is TRBJ2-3; D ambiguous. Germline V gene sequence: CDR1 SGHTA, CDR2 FQGNSA. The germline V and J ends were trimmed by 5 bases and 2 bases, with 8 bases remaining between them. The CDR3 extends over 13 amino acids. CDR3 bases: TGTGCCAGCAGCCCGCCTTCCACAGATACGCAGTATTTT. It encodes CASSPPSTDTQYF.

The chain joins TRBV18 to TRBJ2-7; 7 bases line up with TRBD1. The CDR3 has 16 amino acids. The germline CDR1 and CDR2 sequences are KGHSH and LQKENI. The J segment lost 5 bases and the V segment lost 3 bases, leaving 13 bases of the junction unmatched. The CDR3 nucleotides read TGTGCCAGCTCACCGAAACCACCGACAGGGCCACACGAGCAGTACTTC. Its translation: CASSPKPPTGPHEQYF.

This clone was picked up a small number of times. V usage is TRBV4-1 and J usage is TRBJ2-7, with D perhaps matching TRBD2 (5 bases). This CDR3 contains 16 residues. CDR1 and CDR2 (germline): MGHRA, YSYEKL. Trimming pared 3 bases from V and 1 base from J, leaving 16 bases between. CDR3 amino acids: CASSHSFGEASYEQYF. The CDR3 nucleotides are TGCGCCAGCAGCCATTCGTTCGGGGAAGCGTCCTACGAGCAGTACTTC.

The chain combines TRBV5-1 with TRBJ1-1; no reliable D call. CDR1 SGHRS and CDR2 YFSETQ come from the germline V gene. V was cut by 4 bases and J by 4 bases, with 8 bases left in between. This CDR3 region has 12 residues. The CDR3 bases are TGCGCCAGCAGCGAGGAAGCCACTGAAGCTTTCTTT. This codes for CASSEEATEAFF. The full variable domain, with the rest looked up from reference TRBV5-1 and TRBJ1-1, is KAGVTQTPRYLIKTRGQQVTLSCSPISGHRSVSWYQQTPGQGLQFLFEYFSETQRNKGNFPGRFSGRQFSNSRSEMNVSTLELGDSALYLCASSEEATEAFFGQGTRLTVV.

This chain joins TRBV4-1 and TRBJ1-1; weak D call: TRBD1 (6 bases). The germline gives CDR1 MGHRA, CDR2 YSYEKL. The CDR3 has 20 residues. V was cut by 5 bases and J by 3 bases, with 31 bases left in between. The CDR3 DNA is TGCGCCAGCAGCTTCGCCACCCATGACAGGCTCGATCGTCCGGACACTGAAGCTTTCTTT. As protein: CASSFATHDRLDRPDTEAFF.

The rearrangement joins TRBV6-1 to TRBJ1-3; D ambiguous. The CDR3 runs 13 residues. Per germline, CDR1 MNHNS and CDR2 SASEGT. V lost 6 bases to trimming and J lost 1 base, with 7 bases between them. This CDR3 reads CASRVPSGNTIYF. CDR3 sequence (DNA): TGTGCCAGCAGGGTACCTTCTGGAAACACCATATATTTT.

In the case of this clone: This sample includes further DNA sequences coding for the same CDR3. This chain links TRBV4-3 with TRBJ1-1, with D uncertain. V was shortened by 1 base and J by 5 bases, with 14 bases between the two germline ends. Germline values: CDR1 LGHNA, CDR2 YSLEER. The CDR3 sequence is 15 residues long. The CDR3 is CASSQGSAVRTEAFF. The CDR3 nucleotides read TGCGCCAGCAGCCAAGGGTCTGCGGTTCGGACTGAAGCTTTCTTT.

In this sample, this clone turned up a few times. This rearrangement joins TRBV23-1 to TRBJ1-6; D unclear. Being an ORF, TRBV23-1 has a function that is uncertain. The CDR3 is 16 amino acids. The V end lost 2 bases, the J end lost 8 bases, and 16 bases lay between the germline ends. The CDR3 protein is CASSQKRTGLYSPLHF. The CDR3 DNA follows: TGCGCCAGCAGTCAAAAACGGACCGGCCTCTATTCACCCCTCCACTTT.

This chain uses TRBV18 with TRBJ1-1; the D gene is possibly TRBD1 (5 bases). Germline CDR1 is KGHSH and CDR2 is LQKENI. The ends were cut back, 3 bases at V and 1 base at J, with 6 bases in the middle. The CDR3 extends over 13 amino acids. The CDR3 protein is CASSPGANTEAFF. The CDR3 DNA is TGTGCCAGCTCACCTGGGGCGAACACTGAAGCTTTCTTT.

This clone was picked up a small number of times. The chain is built from TRBV18 and TRBJ2-1, with D possibly matching TRBD2 (5 bases). V was trimmed by 1 base and J by 14 bases, leaving 15 bases between them. The V gene's germline CDR1 is KGHSH and CDR2 LQKENI. The CDR3 sequence is 13 residues long. CDR3 sequence reads: CASSPLAVGAEFF. The CDR3 DNA reads TGTGCCAGCTCACCACTAGCAGTGGGAGCCGAGTTCTTC.

The chain couples TRBV7-2 to TRBJ1-4; 9 bases are shared with TRBD1. Germline V CDR1 and CDR2: SGHTA, FQGNSA. The CDR3 has 14 amino acids. Losses at the gene ends were 7 bases for V and 6 bases for J; bases not matched to a gene: 6. DNA for the CDR3: TGTGCCAGCAACATGGGGGACAGGGATGAAAAACTGTTTTTT. Its protein product is CASNMGDRDEKLFF.

The chain combines TRBV5-4 with TRBJ1-6; D gene ambiguous. The germline V gene has CDR1 SGHNT and CDR2 YYREEE (reference sequence). The CDR3 has 17 amino acids. V lost 4 bases and J 8 bases, leaving 22 bases between the germline ends. The CDR3 reads CASSPVTGYPSDSPLHF. CDR3 sequence (DNA): TGTGCCAGCAGCCCCGTGACGGGGTACCCTTCGGATTCACCCCTCCACTTT.

This clone was detected only a few times. The chain is built from TRBV10-3 and TRBJ2-7; 10 nucleotides agree with TRBD1. From germline, CDR1 is ENHRY and CDR2 SYGVKD. Trimming took 2 bases from V and 2 from J; bases not matched to a gene: 6. This CDR3 has 16 amino acids. The CDR3 region has the DNA TGTGCCATCAGTGAGACCTGGACAGGGGGACCCTACGAGCAGTACTTC. Translating it yields CAISETWTGGPYEQYF.

This clone turned up a few times. The rearrangement links TRBV7-2 to TRBJ2-7; D is unclear. CDR1 is SGHTA, CDR2 FQGNSA, per germline. CDR3 length: 13 amino acids. V lost 3 bases and J lost 3, with 9 bases in between. The CDR3 bases are TGTGCCAGCAGCTTCCCCCCCATCTACGAGCAGTACTTC. Protein: CASSFPPIYEQYF. The full variable domain, its missing parts supplied by reference TRBV7-2 and TRBJ2-7, is GAGVSQSPSNKVTEKGKDVELRCDPISGHTALYWYRQSLGQGLEFLIYFQGNSAPDKSGLPSDRFSAERTGGSVSTLTIQRTQQEDSAVYLCASSFPPIYEQYFGPGTRLTVT.

This clone was detected only a few times. The rearrangement joins TRBV2 to TRBJ2-5; the match to TRBD1 covers 10 bases. The J segment lost 7 bases and the V segment lost 4 bases, leaving 3 bases of the junction unmatched. This CDR3 has 13 amino acids. CDR1 is SNHLY, CDR2 FYNNEI, per germline. The CDR3 spells CASSGDRGVTQYF. CDR3 nucleotides: TGTGCCAGCAGTGGGGACAGGGGAGTGACCCAGTACTTC.